The present entry profiles one TCR beta chain with its context. Sequencing used immunoSEQ multiplex PCR; TCRdb keeps in-frame clones, though not all of them. The sample contains some 400,000 clones, just under 90% of which appear only once. This sample was taken from a study of blood T cell repertoires in COVID-19. Sequenced input: PBMCs or T cells enriched from blood (not recorded which). The TCR sequence derives from a woman aged 25 to 39 who had recovered from COVID-19.

CDR3 region: CALGGETLHF. In nucleotides, the CDR3 is TGTGCCTTAGGAGGGGAAACCCTCCACTTT. The chain is built from TRBV28 and TRBJ1-6; D perhaps matches TRBD1 (5 bases). This CDR3 region has 10 residues. Germline-derived CDR1 and CDR2 are MDHEN and SYDVKM. Trimming stripped 11 bases from V and 14 bases from J, with 13 bases between.